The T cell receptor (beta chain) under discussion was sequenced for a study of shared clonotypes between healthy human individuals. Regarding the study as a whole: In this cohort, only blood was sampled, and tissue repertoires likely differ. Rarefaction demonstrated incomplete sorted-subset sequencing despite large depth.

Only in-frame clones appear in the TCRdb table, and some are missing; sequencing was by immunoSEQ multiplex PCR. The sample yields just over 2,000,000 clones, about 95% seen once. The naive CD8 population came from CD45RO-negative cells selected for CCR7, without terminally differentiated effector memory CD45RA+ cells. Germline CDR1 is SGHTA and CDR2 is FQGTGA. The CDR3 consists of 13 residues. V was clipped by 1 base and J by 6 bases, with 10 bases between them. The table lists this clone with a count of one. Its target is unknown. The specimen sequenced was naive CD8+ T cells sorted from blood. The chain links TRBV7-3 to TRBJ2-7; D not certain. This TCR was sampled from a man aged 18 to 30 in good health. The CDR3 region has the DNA TGTGCCAGCAGCTTAAACCCGATAGGCGAGCAGTACTTC. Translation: CASSLNPIGEQYF.